The TCR beta chain under discussion was sequenced for a study of blood T cell repertoires in COVID-19. Original processing notes: Scientists estimated how many nucleated cells there were by amplifying reference gene primers. TCRdb keeps only in-frame clones here, not all; method: immunoSEQ multiplex PCR. The DNA was the basis for D and trimming; V, J and clone size are from that table. The sample carries roughly 160,000 clones, about 85% recorded once. Participant ages covered roughly 18 to 90 years across about 25 US areas. Notes on this clone: The sample contains more than one DNA sequence encoding this CDR3.

The V and J ends lost 2 bases and 0 bases respectively, with 4 bases between them. Germline CDR1 reads KGHSH; CDR2 reads LQKENI. CDR3 length: 13 residues. The sequence was obtained from a woman in her 40s with acute COVID-19. The chain couples TRBV18 to TRBJ1-2; D gene unclear. Sequenced sample: PBMCs or T cells enriched from blood (not recorded which). Here the CDR3 DNA reads TGTGCCAGCTCACCATCCGCTAACTATGGCTACACCTTC. It is translated as CASSPSANYGYTF.